This T cell receptor beta chain was retrieved from a study of vaccination effects on CD4 cells after COVID-19. The repertoire was sequenced with immunoSEQ multiplex PCR; TCRdb's copy has only in-frame clones and lacks some. The sample consists of approximately 25,000 clones, approximately 75% of them appearing once. ViraFEST assay sequencing came after antigen-specific CD4+ T cells were expanded with viral peptide pools. Culture lasted 10 days before CD4+ T cell isolation. Prior SARS-CoV-2 infection was absent in the vaccine recipients, as shown by negative nucleocapsid antibodies. In this sample, this clone turned up a few times. Its specificity is unknown. V was pared by 3 bases and J by 0 bases, with 17 bases between. The CDR3 is 16 residues long. Germline lookup yields CDR1 GTSNPN and CDR2 SVGIG (reference sequence). Findings and limits, study-wide: Clones from infection and from vaccination both contracted markedly late after vaccination.

V and J are TRBV30 and TRBJ1-1, with D tentatively TRBD1 (6 bases). The receptor comes from a human donor who received a COVID-19 vaccine. The specimen comprised CD4+ T cells from PBMCs cultured with SARS-CoV-2 spike peptides, sampled before COVID-19 vaccination. This chain's CDR3 is CAWSPWNRAMNTEAFF. For the CDR3, the DNA is TGTGCCTGGAGCCCCTGGAACAGGGCTATGAACACTGAAGCTTTCTTT.